The entry that follows covers one T cell receptor (beta chain) sequence. No cognate antigen has been identified for it. The sample holds no much larger clone one base away, and base qualities are not on file. The entry originates in a study of CD8 T cells in ankylosing spondylitis (dated by TCRdb to 2016 to 2017). With respect to the entire study: T cell receptor beta repertoires were profiled in healthy donors and ankylosing spondylitis patients so that disease-linked TCR variants could be found. Samples of peripheral blood were taken, and for ankylosing spondylitis patients, synovial fluid was collected as well. The full study cohort was made up of 25 ankylosing spondylitis patients and 108 healthy donors.

Results and caveats for the whole study, not just this receptor: The disease-linked clones were reported as significantly enriched in matched synovial fluid samples from ankylosing spondylitis patients. Some of the motif variants had been reported before in the synovial fluid and blood of reactive arthritis patients, a finding that suggests common disease-initiation mechanisms. Blood from ankylosing spondylitis patients appeared to be characterized by a TCR beta motif made up of about 8 highly homologous amino acid variants. The disease-linked clones had a CD8+ phenotype and were found at relatively low frequencies in peripheral blood.

V lost 7 bases and J lost 3 bases, and the count of bases not matched to a germline gene is 6. The CDR3 sequence holds 15 residues, the cysteine and phenylalanine included. The only DNA kept is the CDR3, 45 bases in frame from the first base. The listed sequencing device is Illumina HiSeq 2500. Quantitative 5'-RACE with molecular barcodes was used to prepare TCR beta libraries. The authors' pipeline ran thus. Disease-linked TCR variants were identified with a new computational method built on a probabilistic model of VDJ rearrangement. TCRdb passed the public sequencing reads through fastp at Q25 and MiXCR, retaining productive beta sequences. Each entry merges the rows of one CDR3 protein and shows their most common DNA and genes. None of the V and J calls come from the authors' own analysis; TCRdb made them. The sample has some 450,000 distinct CDR3 sequences on record, 15% to 20% of them singletons. The ten largest clones represent 1% of the sample.

Sequencing used blood, either unsorted or a sorted T cell fraction (not recorded which). The sequence came from a male donor with ankylosing spondylitis. Rearrangement joined TRBV12-3 or TRBV12-4 to TRBJ2-3; 11 bases in between match TRBD2. The CDR3 protein sequence reads: CASKIAGGPTDTQYF. The bases read TGTGCCAGCAAAATAGCGGGAGGGCCGACAGATACGCAGTATTTT.